This T cell receptor beta chain is drawn from a study of response to subunit inactivated influenza vaccine. Findings of the study overall: That few new T cells are recruited by each seasonal influenza vaccination was the authors' suggestion.

This CDR3 contains 15 residues. Deletions cut 1 base from V and 4 bases from J, with 14 bases between. CDR1 SGDLS and CDR2 YYNGEE come from the germline V gene. In regard to this clonotype: What it binds is not known.

TCRdb redid the calling of the RT-PCR reads with MiXCR, one entry per CDR3 protein. There are under 550,000 distinct CDR3 sequences in the sample; around 8% occur only once, and 13% lies in the top ten. The sample in question was PBMCs from blood, obtained less than 30 months after vaccination. The source of this sequence is a man aged 45-69 years who received an inactivated influenza vaccine. V and J are TRBV9 and TRBJ1-2; D unclear. CDR3 region: CASSVMGSSRYGYTF. The CDR3 nucleotides are TGTGCCAGCAGCGTAATGGGGTCGTCTCGCTATGGCTACACCTTC.